This TCR beta chain was sequenced in a study of blood T cell repertoires in COVID-19. Study-level information: Spain, Italy and the United States supplied samples that represented acute and convalescent COVID-19.

The CDR3 loop spans 15 amino acids. Germline CDR1 reads SGHTA; CDR2 reads FQGNSA. Trimming shortened V by 1 base and J by 5 bases, and 12 bases separated the two germline ends. Authors' methods: Estimation of nucleated cell counts relied on the amplification of reference gene primers. Some clones are missing from TCRdb's copy, which holds only in-frame ones; the method was immunoSEQ multiplex PCR. V, J and clone size were drawn from that table, and D and trimming were deduced from the DNA. The sample has some 96,000 clones, 80% seen once. Sequenced: peripheral blood. The V call is TRBV7-2, the J call TRBJ2-1; D is possibly TRBD2 (6 bases). This clonotype was obtained from a man between 70 and 80 years old with active or convalescent COVID-19. CDR3 sequence (DNA): TGTGCCAGCAGCTTAGTGACGGGAGTGAACAATGAGCAGTTCTTC. It codes for CASSLVTGVNNEQFF.